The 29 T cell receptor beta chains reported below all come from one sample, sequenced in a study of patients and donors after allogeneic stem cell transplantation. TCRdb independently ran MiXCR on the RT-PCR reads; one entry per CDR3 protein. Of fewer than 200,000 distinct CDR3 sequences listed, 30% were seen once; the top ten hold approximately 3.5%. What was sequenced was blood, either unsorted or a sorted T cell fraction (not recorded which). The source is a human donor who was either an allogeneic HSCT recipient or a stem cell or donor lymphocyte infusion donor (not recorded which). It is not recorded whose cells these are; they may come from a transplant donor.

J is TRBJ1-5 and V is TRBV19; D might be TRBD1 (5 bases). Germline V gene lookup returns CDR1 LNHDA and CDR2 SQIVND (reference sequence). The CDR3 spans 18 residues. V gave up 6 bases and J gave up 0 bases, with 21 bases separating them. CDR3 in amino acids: CASRVWRPSGYSNQPQHF. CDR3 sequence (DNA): TGTGCCAGTAGAGTATGGCGTCCATCAGGGTATAGCAATCAGCCCCAGCATTTT.

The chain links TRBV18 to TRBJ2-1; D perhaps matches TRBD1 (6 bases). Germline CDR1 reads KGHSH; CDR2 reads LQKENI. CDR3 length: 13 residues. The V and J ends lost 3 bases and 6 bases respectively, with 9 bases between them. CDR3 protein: CASSPIQGNEQFF. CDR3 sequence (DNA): TGTGCCAGCTCACCTATACAGGGCAATGAGCAGTTCTTC.

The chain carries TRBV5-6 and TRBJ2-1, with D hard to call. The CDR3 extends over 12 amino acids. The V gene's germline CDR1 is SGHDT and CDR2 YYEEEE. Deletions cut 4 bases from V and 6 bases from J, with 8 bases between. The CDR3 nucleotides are TGTGCCAGCAGCCACGGCTCCAATGAGCAGTTCTTC. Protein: CASSHGSNEQFF.

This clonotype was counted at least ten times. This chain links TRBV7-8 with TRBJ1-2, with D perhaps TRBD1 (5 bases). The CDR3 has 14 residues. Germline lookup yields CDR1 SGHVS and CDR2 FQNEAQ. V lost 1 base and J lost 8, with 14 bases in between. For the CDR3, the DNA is TGTGCCAGCAGCTTAGACAGGCGCGCGGGGGGCTACACCTTC. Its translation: CASSLDRRAGGYTF.

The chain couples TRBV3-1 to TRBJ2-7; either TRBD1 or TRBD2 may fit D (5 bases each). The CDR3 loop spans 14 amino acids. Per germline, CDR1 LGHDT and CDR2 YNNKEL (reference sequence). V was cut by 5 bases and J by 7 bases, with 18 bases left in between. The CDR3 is CASSFTGPLREQYF. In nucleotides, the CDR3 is TGTGCCAGCAGCTTTACGGGGCCCCTGAGGGAGCAGTACTTC.

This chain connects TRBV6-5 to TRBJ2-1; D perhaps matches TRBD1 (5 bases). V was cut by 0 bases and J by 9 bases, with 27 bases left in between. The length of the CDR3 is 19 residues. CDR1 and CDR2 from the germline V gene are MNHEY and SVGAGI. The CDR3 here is CASSYSIQDPLSFQGEQFF. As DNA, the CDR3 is TGTGCCAGCAGTTACTCGATCCAAGACCCCTTATCTTTCCAGGGTGAGCAGTTCTTC.

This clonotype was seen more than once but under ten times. The CDR3: CASSQEARVYNEQFF. DNA for the CDR3: TGCGCCAGCAGCCAAGAGGCGCGGGTCTACAATGAGCAGTTCTTC. The chain carries TRBV4-3 and TRBJ2-1, with D possibly TRBD2 on 5 matching bases. The CDR3 is 15 residues long. Germline CDR1 LGHNA, CDR2 YSLEER. V gave up 0 bases and J gave up 3 bases, with 9 bases separating them.

As DNA, the CDR3 is TGTGCCAGTAGACCGGGATTCCCTAATTCACCCCTCCACTTT. It translates to CASRPGFPNSPLHF. The V call is TRBV19, the J call TRBJ1-6; D is unresolved. This CDR3 region has 14 residues. CDR1 is LNHDA, CDR2 SQIVND, per germline (reference sequence). Trimming removed 6 bases at V and 6 bases at J, with 12 bases between.

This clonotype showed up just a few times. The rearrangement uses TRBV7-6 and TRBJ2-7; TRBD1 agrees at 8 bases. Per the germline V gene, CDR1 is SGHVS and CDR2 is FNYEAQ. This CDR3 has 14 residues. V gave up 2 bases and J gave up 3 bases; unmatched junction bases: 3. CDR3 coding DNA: TGTGCCAGCAGCTTATCCGGACAGGGCTACGAGCAGTACTTC. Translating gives CASSLSGQGYEQYF.

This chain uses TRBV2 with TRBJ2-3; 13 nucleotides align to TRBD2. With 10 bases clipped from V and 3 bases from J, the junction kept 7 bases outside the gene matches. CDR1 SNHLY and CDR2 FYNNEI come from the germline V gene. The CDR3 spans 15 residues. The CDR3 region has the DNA TGTGCCATCAAACTAGCGGGAGGGCGGACAGATACGCAGTATTTT. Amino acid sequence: CAIKLAGGRTDTQYF.

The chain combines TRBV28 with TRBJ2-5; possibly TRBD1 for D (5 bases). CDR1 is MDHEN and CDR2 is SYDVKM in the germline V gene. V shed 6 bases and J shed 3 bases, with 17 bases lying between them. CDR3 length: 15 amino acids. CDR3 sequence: CASSIQGLWEETQYF. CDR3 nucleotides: TGTGCCAGCAGCATCCAGGGCCTCTGGGAAGAGACCCAGTACTTC.

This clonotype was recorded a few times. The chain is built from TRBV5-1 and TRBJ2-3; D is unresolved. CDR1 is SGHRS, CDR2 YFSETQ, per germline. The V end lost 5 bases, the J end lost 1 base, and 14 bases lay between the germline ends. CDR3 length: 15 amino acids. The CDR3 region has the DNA TGCGCCAGCAGTTTCGATTTAGACGGCACAGATACGCAGTATTTT. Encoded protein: CASSFDLDGTDTQYF.

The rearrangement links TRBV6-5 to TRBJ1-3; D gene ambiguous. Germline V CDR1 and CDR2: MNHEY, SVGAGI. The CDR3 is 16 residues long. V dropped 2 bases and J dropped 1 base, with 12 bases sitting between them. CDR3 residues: CASSYHKRFSGNTIYF. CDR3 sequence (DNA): TGTGCCAGCAGTTACCACAAAAGGTTTTCTGGAAACACCATATATTTT.

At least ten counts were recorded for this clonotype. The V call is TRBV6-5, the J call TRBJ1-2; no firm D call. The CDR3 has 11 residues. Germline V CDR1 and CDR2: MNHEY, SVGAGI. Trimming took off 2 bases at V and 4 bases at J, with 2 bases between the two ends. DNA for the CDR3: TGTGCCAGCAGTTACGGCTATGGCTACACCTTC. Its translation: CASSYGYGYTF.

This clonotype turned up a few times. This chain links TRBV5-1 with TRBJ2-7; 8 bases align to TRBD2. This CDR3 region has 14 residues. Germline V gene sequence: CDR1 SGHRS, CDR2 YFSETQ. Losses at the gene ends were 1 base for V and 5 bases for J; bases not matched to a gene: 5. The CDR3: CASSLLYGGDEQYF. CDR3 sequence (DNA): TGCGCCAGCAGCTTGTTGTACGGGGGGGACGAGCAGTACTTC.

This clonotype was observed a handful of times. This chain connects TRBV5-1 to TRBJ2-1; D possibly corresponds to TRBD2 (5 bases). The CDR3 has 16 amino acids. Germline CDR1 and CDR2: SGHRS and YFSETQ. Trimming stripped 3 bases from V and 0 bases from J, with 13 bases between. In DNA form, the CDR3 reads TGCGCCAGCAGCTGGGGTCGAGGGCCCTCCTACAATGAGCAGTTCTTC. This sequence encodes CASSWGRGPSYNEQFF.

The CDR3 region is CASSLSAGSYTF. As DNA, the CDR3 is TGTGCCAGCAGTCTTAGCGCGGGGAGCTACACCTTC. The chain couples TRBV28 to TRBJ1-2; D not resolved. V was pared by 5 bases and J by 9 bases, with 13 bases between. Germline CDR1 and CDR2: MDHEN and SYDVKM. The CDR3 has 12 residues.

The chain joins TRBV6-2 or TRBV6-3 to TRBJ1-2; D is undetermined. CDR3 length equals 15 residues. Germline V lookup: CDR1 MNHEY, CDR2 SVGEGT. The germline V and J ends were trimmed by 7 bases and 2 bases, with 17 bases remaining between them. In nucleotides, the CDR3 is TGTGCCAGCACCGACTGGGCAGCATTCAACTATGGCTACACCTTC. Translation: CASTDWAAFNYGYTF.

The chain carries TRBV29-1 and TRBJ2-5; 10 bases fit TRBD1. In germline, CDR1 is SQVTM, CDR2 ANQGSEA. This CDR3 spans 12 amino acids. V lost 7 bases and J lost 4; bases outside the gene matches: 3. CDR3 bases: TGCAGCGCCGACAGGGGGCTAGAGACCCAGTACTTC. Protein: CSADRGLETQYF.

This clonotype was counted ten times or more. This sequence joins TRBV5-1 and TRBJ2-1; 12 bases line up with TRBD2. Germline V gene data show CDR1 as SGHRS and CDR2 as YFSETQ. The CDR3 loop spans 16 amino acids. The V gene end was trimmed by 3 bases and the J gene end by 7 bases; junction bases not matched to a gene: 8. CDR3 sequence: CASSSLAGGRRNEQFF. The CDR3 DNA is TGCGCCAGCAGCTCACTAGCGGGAGGTCGCCGGAATGAGCAGTTCTTC.

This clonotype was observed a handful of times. The CDR3 DNA follows: TGTGCCAGCAGCCAAGCATATAGCGGGACGAACACCGGGGAGCTGTTTTTT. This codes for CASSQAYSGTNTGELFF. The gene calls are TRBV3-1 and TRBJ2-2; the match to TRBD2 covers 8 bases. Per the germline V gene, CDR1 is LGHDT and CDR2 is YNNKEL (reference sequence). V gave up 1 base and J gave up 0 bases; unmatched junction bases: 4. CDR3 length equals 17 residues.

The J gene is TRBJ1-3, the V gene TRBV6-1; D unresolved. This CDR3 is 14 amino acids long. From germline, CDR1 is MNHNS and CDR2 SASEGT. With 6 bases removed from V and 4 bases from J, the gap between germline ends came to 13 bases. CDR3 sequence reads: CASRPWTAGNTIYF. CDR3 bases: TGTGCCAGCAGACCTTGGACCGCCGGAAACACCATATATTTT.

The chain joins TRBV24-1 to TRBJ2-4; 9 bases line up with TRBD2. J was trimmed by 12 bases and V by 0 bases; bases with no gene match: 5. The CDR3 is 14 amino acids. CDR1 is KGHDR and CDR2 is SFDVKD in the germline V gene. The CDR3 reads CATSDLKREVGQYF. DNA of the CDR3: TGTGCCACCAGTGATTTGAAGCGGGAGGTGGGTCAGTACTTC.

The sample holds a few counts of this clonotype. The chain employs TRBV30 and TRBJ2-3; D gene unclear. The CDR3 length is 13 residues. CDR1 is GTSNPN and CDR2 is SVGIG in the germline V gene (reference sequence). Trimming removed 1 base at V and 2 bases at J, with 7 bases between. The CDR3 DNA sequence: TGTGCCTGGAGTGGGCTCGTCACAGATACGCAGTATTTT. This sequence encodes CAWSGLVTDTQYF.

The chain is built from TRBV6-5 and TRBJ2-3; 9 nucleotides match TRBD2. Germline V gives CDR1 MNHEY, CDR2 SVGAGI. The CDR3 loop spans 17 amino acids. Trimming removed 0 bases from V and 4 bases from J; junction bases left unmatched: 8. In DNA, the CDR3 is TGTGCCAGCAGTTACTCGGGACTAGCCCCCCCCGCAGATACGCAGTATTTT. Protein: CASSYSGLAPPADTQYF.

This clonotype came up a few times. The CDR3 DNA is TGTGCCAGCAGCCGCTATAGCGATCACTACGAGCAGTACTTC. Amino acids: CASSRYSDHYEQYF. The V gene is TRBV3-1, the J gene TRBJ2-7; D may be TRBD2 (5 bases). V was pared by 4 bases and J by 3 bases, with 13 bases between. The V gene's germline CDR1 is LGHDT and CDR2 YNNKEL (reference sequence). The CDR3 is 14 residues long.

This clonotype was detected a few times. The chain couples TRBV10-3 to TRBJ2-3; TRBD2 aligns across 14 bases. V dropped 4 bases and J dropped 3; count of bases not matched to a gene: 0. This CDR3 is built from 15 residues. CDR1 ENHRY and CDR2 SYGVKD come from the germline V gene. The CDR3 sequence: CAISGLAGGTDTQYF. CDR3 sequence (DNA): TGTGCCATCAGTGGACTAGCGGGAGGGACAGATACGCAGTATTTT.

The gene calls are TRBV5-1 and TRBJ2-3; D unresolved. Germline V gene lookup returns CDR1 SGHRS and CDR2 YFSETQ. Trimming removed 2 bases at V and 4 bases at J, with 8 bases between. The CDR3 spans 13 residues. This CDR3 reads CASSFPVADTQYF. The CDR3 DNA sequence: TGCGCCAGCAGCTTTCCCGTTGCAGATACGCAGTATTTT.

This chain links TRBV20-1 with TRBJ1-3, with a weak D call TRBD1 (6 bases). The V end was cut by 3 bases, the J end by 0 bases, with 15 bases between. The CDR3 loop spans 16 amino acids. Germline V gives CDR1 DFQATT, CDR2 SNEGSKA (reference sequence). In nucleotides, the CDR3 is TGCAGTGCTAGTCGGACCGACAGGAGCTCTGGAAACACCATATATTTT. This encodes CSASRTDRSSGNTIYF.